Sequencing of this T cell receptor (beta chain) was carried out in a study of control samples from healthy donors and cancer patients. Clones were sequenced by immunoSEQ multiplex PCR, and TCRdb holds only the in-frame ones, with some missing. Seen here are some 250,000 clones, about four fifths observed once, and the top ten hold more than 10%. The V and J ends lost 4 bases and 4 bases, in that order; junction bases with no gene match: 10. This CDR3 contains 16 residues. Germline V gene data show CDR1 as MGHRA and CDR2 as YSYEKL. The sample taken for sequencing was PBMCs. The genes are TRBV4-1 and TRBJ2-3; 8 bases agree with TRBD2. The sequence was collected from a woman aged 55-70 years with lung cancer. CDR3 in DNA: TGCGCCAGCAGCCGGGAAGGAAGCGGGAGTTCAGATACGCAGTATTTT. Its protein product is CASSREGSGSSDTQYF.